Listed below are T cell receptor beta chains from one sample, sequenced in a study of blood T cell repertoires in COVID-19. Measured with immunoSEQ multiplex PCR; TCRdb has only the in-frame clones, and not every one. This repertoire shows 70,000 or so clones, around 89% found once; its top ten account for approximately 0.59%. The sequenced sample was peripheral blood. These receptors were collected from a man between 60 and 75 years old with acute or convalescent COVID-19. The CDR3 runs from the conserved cysteine through the conserved F or W. D genes are given only for firm matches. Size is omitted from some rows. Given values are once, few, many or a class for expanded clones.

TRBV7-8	TRBJ2-3	NA	NA	CASSRPAGDTDTQYF	TGTGCCAGCAGCAGACCGGCGGGCGACACAGATACGCAGTATTTT
TRBV30	TRBJ1-2	NA	TRBD1	CAGGQGFWGYTF	TGTGCCGGGGGACAGGGATTCTGGGGCTACACCTTC
TRBV21-1	TRBJ2-3	once	NA	CASSFRPGLGSPDTQYF	TGTGCCAGCAGCTTTCGCCCGGGACTAGGGAGTCCAGATACGCAGTATTTT
TRBV7-2	TRBJ1-1	NA	NA	CASSSQQNTEAFF	TGTGCCAGCAGCTCACAGCAGAACACTGAAGCTTTCTTT
TRBV4-1	TRBJ2-2	NA	NA	CASSQDGSGSPGELFF	TGCGCCAGCAGCCAAGATGGATCTGGGAGCCCCGGGGAGCTGTTTTTT
TRBV9	TRBJ2-5	few	NA	CASSVVAGGVETQYF	TGTGCCAGCAGCGTAGTGGCTGGAGGGGTGGAGACCCAGTACTTC
TRBV6-5	TRBJ1-1	few	TRBD1	CASSFATGGAAFF	TGTGCCAGCAGCTTTGCCACAGGGGGAGCAGCTTTCTTT
TRBV27	TRBJ1-3	NA	NA	CASKSLGNTIYF	TGTGCCAGCAAGTCACTTGGAAACACCATATATTTT
TRBV2	TRBJ2-1	NA	TRBD2	CASREGLAGANEQFF	TGTGCCAGCAGGGAGGGACTAGCGGGAGCCAATGAGCAGTTCTTC
TRBV11-2	TRBJ2-7	NA	NA	CASSIRQLTTYEQYF	TGTGCCAGCAGCATAAGGCAACTAACGACCTACGAGCAGTACTTC
TRBV10-3	TRBJ2-3	NA	TRBD2	CAISVSGLLTDTQYF	TGTGCCATCAGTGTTAGCGGGTTACTCACAGATACGCAGTATTTT
TRBV5-1	TRBJ2-7	NA	NA	CASSLNSDRSYEQYF	TGCGCCAGCAGCTTGAATTCGGACAGATCCTACGAGCAGTACTTC
TRBV5-6	TRBJ1-1	NA	NA	CASSLRGGTEAFF	TGTGCCAGCAGCTTACGGGGAGGCACTGAAGCTTTCTTT
TRBV9	TRBJ1-2	NA	NA	CASSVTGGRNYGYTF	TGTGCCAGCAGCGTTACGGGGGGTAGGAACTATGGCTACACCTTC
TRBV5-1	TRBJ2-3	NA	NA	CASSLLTDTQYF	TGCGCCAGCAGCCTGTTAACAGATACGCAGTATTTT
TRBV20-1	TRBJ2-3	NA	NA	CSEERGNTQYF	TGCAGTGAGGAAAGAGGAAATACGCAGTATTTT
TRBV5-1	TRBJ2-3	NA	NA	CASSPGSMDTQYF	TGCGCCAGCAGCCCGGGATCAATGGATACGCAGTATTTT
TRBV6-1	TRBJ1-1	NA	TRBD1	CASSADRVALGTEAFF	TGTGCCAGCAGTGCGGACAGGGTGGCTTTGGGTACTGAAGCTTTCTTT
TRBV7-9	TRBJ2-1	once	NA	CASSLLGSNEQFF	TGTGCCAGCAGCTTACTAGGATCGAATGAGCAGTTCTTC
TRBV9	TRBJ1-1	few	NA	CASSVEEKMNTEAFF	TGTGCCAGCAGCGTAGAAGAGAAAATGAACACTGAAGCTTTCTTT
TRBV3-1/TRBV3-2	TRBJ1-3	once	TRBD1	CASSQGDRVDGNTIYF	TGTGCCAGCAGCCAGGGGGACAGGGTGGACGGAAACACCATATATTTT
TRBV5-1	TRBJ1-6	NA	TRBD1	CASSLVGQGSSPLHF	TGCGCCAGCAGCTTGGTCGGACAGGGATCTTCACCCCTCCACTTT
TRBV5-1	TRBJ2-7	NA	NA	CASSLGTGGIAYEQYF	TGCGCCAGCAGCTTGGGCACGGGGGGCATCGCCTACGAGCAGTACTTC
TRBV9	TRBJ2-6	NA	TRBD1	CASSVGTGPSSGANVLTF	TGTGCCAGCAGCGTGGGGACAGGGCCGAGCTCTGGGGCCAACGTCCTGACTTTC
TRBV2	TRBJ1-6	NA	NA	CASTVSYNSPLHF	TGTGCCAGTACAGTCTCCTATAATTCACCCCTCCACTTT
TRBV6-2/TRBV6-3	TRBJ2-7	NA	TRBD1	CASSYFPGQHSSYEQYF	TGTGCCAGCAGTTACTTCCCGGGACAGCACTCTTCCTACGAGCAGTACTTC
TRBV29-1	TRBJ2-7	NA	NA	CSVESPGKYEQYF	TGCAGCGTTGAAAGTCCCGGGAAATACGAGCAGTACTTC
TRBV5-1	TRBJ1-6	once	TRBD1	CASSLEALLTGASPLHF	TGCGCCAGCAGCTTGGAAGCCCTTCTTACAGGGGCTTCACCCCTCCACTTT
TRBV2	TRBJ1-1	NA	NA	CASSEVGGNEAFF	TGTGCCAGCAGTGAAGTGGGGGGGAATGAAGCTTTCTTT
TRBV11-2	TRBJ2-3	few	NA	CASSRYSHTQYF	TGTGCCAGCAGCCGTTATTCTCATACGCAGTATTTT
TRBV12-5	TRBJ1-5	once	TRBD1	CASGPDPRDRAMDVQPQHF	TGTGCTAGTGGTCCGGACCCCCGGGACAGGGCTATGGATGTCCAGCCCCAGCATTTT
TRBV2	TRBJ1-2	NA	TRBD1	CASRKGTGHNYGYTF	TGTGCCAGCAGAAAAGGGACAGGCCACAACTATGGCTACACCTTC
TRBV6-5	TRBJ2-1	NA	TRBD1	CASSYSPGQGYEQFF	TGTGCCAGCAGTTACTCACCGGGACAGGGCTATGAGCAGTTCTTC
TRBV9	TRBJ2-1	NA	TRBD1	CASSTGTGGYNEQFF	TGTGCCAGCAGTACCGGGACAGGGGGCTACAATGAGCAGTTCTTC
TRBV7-7	TRBJ2-1	NA	NA	CASSPTAGVAYNEQFF	TGTGCCAGCAGCCCCACCGCGGGCGTGGCCTACAATGAGCAGTTCTTC
TRBV3-1/TRBV3-2	TRBJ1-5	NA	NA	CASSTGDQPQHF	TGTGCCAGCAGTACGGGGGATCAGCCCCAGCATTTT
TRBV6-6	TRBJ2-3	NA	TRBD2	CASSQRLAGGLSTDTQYF	TGTGCCAGCAGTCAAAGACTAGCGGGGGGCCTTAGCACAGATACGCAGTATTTT
TRBV24-1	TRBJ2-1	NA	TRBD2	CATMGGLEHEQFF	TGTGCCACCATGGGGGGACTAGAGCATGAGCAGTTCTTC
TRBV12-3/TRBV12-4	TRBJ2-7	NA	NA	CASSLDMYEQYF	TGTGCCAGCAGTTTAGACATGTACGAGCAGTACTTC